Shown below are 14 T cell receptor beta chains from a single sample sequenced in a study of blood T cell repertoires in COVID-19. Measured with immunoSEQ multiplex PCR; TCRdb has only the in-frame clones, and not every one. Among over 350,000 clones listed, around 88% were seen once. The sequencing sample was made of peripheral blood. The receptors here all came from a young woman with acute or convalescent COVID-19.

This clone was recorded once. The V call is TRBV6-5, the J call TRBJ2-7; possible D gene TRBD1, 6 bases. Germline values: CDR1 MNHEY, CDR2 SVGAGI. CDR3 size: 15 residues. Deletions cut 10 bases from V and 0 bases from J, with 19 bases between. The CDR3 coding sequence is TGTGCCACCAGAAATACAGAGGGGGTCTCCTACGAGCAGTACTTC. This codes for CATRNTEGVSYEQYF.

This rearrangement joins TRBV2 to TRBJ2-3; possible D gene TRBD1, 6 bases. Germline CDR1 is SNHLY and CDR2 is FYNNEI. The V and J ends lost 6 bases and 2 bases respectively, with 9 bases between them. This CDR3 is built from 13 residues. DNA of the CDR3: TGTGCCAGCAGAGGGACAAACACAGATACGCAGTATTTT. Translated, it gives CASRGTNTDTQYF.

The chain links TRBV7-3 to TRBJ1-1; unclear D gene. This CDR3 is 15 amino acids long. Between the trimmed V and J ends, which lost 1 base and 1 base, there was a span of 10 bases. From germline, CDR1 is SGHTA and CDR2 FQGTGA. The CDR3 bases are TGTGCCAGCAGCTTAAGTGTACAGACGAACACTGAAGCTTTCTTT. It is translated as CASSLSVQTNTEAFF. The entire variable domain, with the rest obtained from reference TRBV7-3 and TRBJ1-1, is as follows: GAGVSQTPSNKVTEKGKYVELRCDPISGHTALYWYRQSLGQGPEFLIYFQGTGAADDSGLPNDRFFAVRPEGSVSTLKIQRTERGDSAVYLCASSLSVQTNTEAFFGQGTRLTVV.

The chain uses TRBV2 and TRBJ1-1; TRBD1 might be the D (6 bases). Germline V CDR1 and CDR2: SNHLY, FYNNEI. V was pared by 6 bases and J by 2 bases, with 16 bases between. The CDR3 loop spans 15 amino acids. In DNA form, the CDR3 reads TGTGCCAGCAGAGAACGAGGACAGACCAACACTGAAGCTTTCTTT. Protein sequence: CASRERGQTNTEAFF.

The chain combines TRBV3-1 (or the pseudogene TRBV3-2) with TRBJ1-6; 9 positions match TRBD1. From germline, CDR1 is LGHDT and CDR2 YNNKEL (reference sequence). The CDR3 contains 18 residues. V trimming: 4 bases; J trimming: 0 bases; junction bases outside the gene matches: 7. As DNA, the CDR3 is TGTGCCAGCAGCCGCACGACAGGGGGGAGCTCCTATAATTCACCCCTCCACTTT. Translating gives CASSRTTGGSSYNSPLHF.

The chain is built from TRBV25-1 and TRBJ2-1, with 13 bases lining up with TRBD2. Germline V gene lookup returns CDR1 MGHDK and CDR2 SYGVNS. The CDR3 has 17 amino acids. Trimming removed 5 bases from V and 10 bases from J; junction bases left unmatched: 14. The CDR3 region is CASSKGLAGATSEEQFF. The CDR3 coding sequence is TGTGCCAGCAGTAAAGGACTAGCGGGGGCCACCTCTGAGGAGCAGTTCTTC.

The CDR3 nucleotides read TGTGCCAGCAGCGAAGGGACAGGGAATCAGCCCCAGCATTTT. This codes for CASSEGTGNQPQHF. The rearrangement joins TRBV9 to TRBJ1-5, with TRBD1 matching 9 bases. The CDR3 covers 14 residues. Germline CDR1 is SGDLS and CDR2 is YYNGEE. Losses at the gene ends were 3 bases for V and 4 bases for J; bases not matched to a gene: 2.

This chain joins TRBV5-6 and TRBJ2-5, with D possibly matching TRBD1 (6 bases). From germline, CDR1 is SGHDT and CDR2 YYEEEE. Trimming took 2 bases from V and 5 from J, leaving 19 bases between them. The CDR3 has 16 amino acids. CDR3 in amino acids: CASSFRDILGRETQYF. DNA of the CDR3: TGTGCCAGCAGCTTCCGGGACATCCTCGGGCGGGAGACCCAGTACTTC.

This chain uses TRBV2 with TRBJ1-1, with a tentative D call TRBD1 (6 bases). Germline V gene data show CDR1 as SNHLY and CDR2 as FYNNEI. The length of the CDR3 is 15 residues. V was trimmed by 2 bases and J by 6 bases, leaving 16 bases between them. CDR3 sequence: CASSEFSQGWSEAFF. In nucleotides, the CDR3 is TGTGCCAGCAGTGAATTCAGCCAGGGGTGGTCTGAAGCTTTCTTT.

V and J are TRBV7-9 and TRBJ2-1; D uncertain. Germline CDR1 SEHNR, CDR2 FQNEAQ (reference sequence). This CDR3 is 13 amino acids long. V shed 3 bases and J shed 13 bases, with 16 bases lying between them. The CDR3 DNA reads TGTGCCAGCAGCTTTGGAGAGACTCCCCCCCAGTTCTTC. This gives the protein CASSFGETPPQFF.

The chain uses TRBV14 and TRBJ2-5, with D perhaps matching TRBD2 (5 bases). V was clipped by 2 bases and J by 9 bases, with 19 bases between them. Germline lookup yields CDR1 SGHDN and CDR2 FVKESK. The CDR3 length is 15 residues. The CDR3 DNA is TGTGCCAGCAGCCAACCAGGACTGGGGTCTGAGGCCCAGTACTTC. As protein: CASSQPGLGSEAQYF.

The V gene is TRBV5-4, the J gene TRBJ2-7, with a possible D match to TRBD2 (6 bases). Germline V gene lookup returns CDR1 SGHNT and CDR2 YYREEE (reference sequence). Trimming pared 3 bases from V and 6 bases from J, leaving 16 bases between. The CDR3 runs 14 residues. This CDR3 is CASSSPRGTGEQYF. In DNA form, the CDR3 reads TGTGCCAGCAGCTCTCCCCGGGGGACCGGCGAGCAGTACTTC.

This chain connects TRBV7-3 to TRBJ1-1, with 8 bases aligning to TRBD1. The CDR3 is made up of 14 amino acids. Germline V gene data show CDR1 as SGHTA and CDR2 as FQGTGA. Germline trimming cut 5 bases from V and 5 bases from J; bases unmatched to any gene: 7. CDR3 sequence (DNA): TGTGCCAGCAGCCCACAGGGGGGAGAGACTGAAGCTTTCTTT. Its translation: CASSPQGGETEAFF.

This chain links TRBV6-6 with TRBJ2-3; TRBD2 agrees at 13 bases. The V segment lost 11 bases and the J segment 0 bases; nucleotides outside the gene matches: 8. The CDR3 is 16 residues long. CDR1 MNHNY and CDR2 SVGAGI come from the germline V gene (reference sequence). The CDR3, as DNA: TGTGCCGCAACTAGCGGGGGGGCCCATAGCACAGATACGCAGTATTTT. This codes for CAATSGGAHSTDTQYF.